Shown below are 7 T cell receptor beta chains from a single sample sequenced in a study of T cell responses to AZD1222 COVID-19 vaccine. Only in-frame clones appear in the TCRdb table, and some are missing; sequencing was by immunoSEQ multiplex PCR. The profile shows about 120,000 clones, approximately 90% of them singletons. The sequences come from peripheral blood, collected 28 days after the second dose of the MenACWY control vaccine. The source is an adult who received the MenACWY meningococcal vaccine as a control.

This CDR3 reads CASSQGWTQPQHF. The CDR3 nucleotides read TGTGCCAGCAGCCAGGGGTGGACTCAGCCCCAGCATTTT. The rearrangement links TRBV3-1 (or the pseudogene TRBV3-2) to TRBJ1-5; D remains unclear. Trimming removed 3 bases at V and 6 bases at J, with 9 bases between. Germline CDR1 reads LGHDT; CDR2 reads YNNKEL (reference sequence). This CDR3 spans 13 amino acids.

V gene TRBV6-6 combines with J gene TRBJ1-2, with 7 bases lining up with TRBD1. There are 14 residues in the CDR3. Trimming cost V 8 bases and J 4 bases; bases outside gene matches: 10. In germline, CDR1 is MNHNY, CDR2 SVGAGI (reference sequence). CDR3 sequence: CASGHPGQTYGYTF. The CDR3 coding sequence is TGTGCCAGCGGCCACCCGGGACAGACCTATGGCTACACCTTC.

The V and J genes are TRBV7-9 and TRBJ1-4, with D hard to call. The CDR3 loop spans 19 amino acids. CDR1 is SEHNR and CDR2 is FQNEAQ in the germline V gene (reference sequence). V was trimmed by 4 bases and J by 0 bases, leaving 21 bases between them. CDR3 DNA sequence: TGTGCCAGCAGCTCAGGACCCGGGCCTGGAACCACAACTAATGAAAAACTGTTTTTT. It specifies CASSSGPGPGTTTNEKLFF. Variable domain in full (rest from reference TRBV7-9 and TRBJ1-4): DTGVSQNPRHKITKRGQNVTFRCDPISEHNRLYWYRQTLGQGPEFLTYFQNEAQLEKSRLLSDRFSAERPKGSFSTLEIQRTEQGDSAMYLCASSSGPGPGTTTNEKLFFGSGTQLSVL.

This clone showed up just once. The rearrangement joins TRBV4-1 to TRBJ1-5; TRBD1 agrees at 10 bases. Germline V gene sequence: CDR1 MGHRA, CDR2 YSYEKL. J gave up 5 bases and V 1 base, and 5 bases lay outside the gene matches. The CDR3 contains 16 residues. The CDR3 protein is CASSQARTGGDQPQHF. Here the CDR3 DNA reads TGCGCCAGCAGCCAAGCACGGACAGGGGGTGATCAGCCCCAGCATTTT.

The chain couples TRBV19 to TRBJ1-2; a weak D match, TRBD1 (5 bases). This CDR3 comprises 14 residues. The V gene's germline CDR1 is LNHDA and CDR2 SQIVND (reference sequence). V lost 6 bases and J 2 bases, leaving 13 bases between the germline ends. CDR3: CASRNKGNNYGYTF. DNA for the CDR3: TGTGCCAGTAGAAACAAGGGGAACAACTATGGCTACACCTTC.

The chain combines TRBV7-8 with TRBJ2-1; D ambiguous. This CDR3 comprises 16 residues. The V gene's germline CDR1 is SGHVS and CDR2 FQNEAQ. V was pared by 5 bases and J by 6 bases, with 20 bases between. CDR3: CASSQERTSGVNEQFF. Here the CDR3 DNA reads TGTGCCAGCAGCCAAGAGAGAACGTCAGGCGTCAATGAGCAGTTCTTC. Full variable domain (outside the CDR3, taken from reference TRBV7-8 and TRBJ2-1): GAGVSQSPRYKVAKRGQDVALRCDPISGHVSLFWYQQALGQGPEFLTYFQNEAQLDKSGLPSDRFFAERPEGSVSTLKIQRTQQEDSAVYLCASSQERTSGVNEQFFGPGTRLTVL.

The chain employs TRBV19 and TRBJ2-7; 8 bases match TRBD2. J was trimmed by 4 bases and V by 0 bases; bases with no gene match: 11. The length of the CDR3 is 17 residues. Germline values: CDR1 LNHDA, CDR2 SQIVND (reference sequence). In nucleotides, the CDR3 is TGTGCCAGTAGTATAGATACTCGGGGGGGGAATCTTTACGAGCAGTACGTC. Translation gives CASSIDTRGGNLYEQYV.